One sample yielded the 16 T cell receptor beta chains listed below, sequenced in a study of human T cells and chemical hapten exposure. Described time point: pre-sensitization, week 0. Treatment defined: therapeutic diphenylcyclopropenone sensitization with weekly scalp DPC. A single record per CDR3 protein comes from TCRdb applying MiXCR to the RACE reads. The sample lists about 80,000 distinct CDR3 sequences, around 15% occurring once. The sequences come from whole blood, collected in connection with sensitization to the hapten diphenylcyclopropenone (DPC). The receptors stem from a woman between 50 and 59 years old with alopecia areata. Some clones in this sample may be carry-over from other donors' samples.

This clonotype appeared many times. The V call is TRBV30, the J call TRBJ1-3; no firm D call. Deletions cut 0 bases from V and 0 bases from J, with 6 bases between. In germline, CDR1 is GTSNPN, CDR2 SVGIG (reference sequence). The CDR3 contains 14 residues. CDR3 sequence (DNA): TGTGCCTGGAGTGTACTGAACTCTGGAAACACCATATATTTT. Protein: CAWSVLNSGNTIYF.

The sample holds a few counts of this clonotype. The chain couples TRBV6-1 to TRBJ2-1; TRBD2 matches at 9 bases. The CDR3 is made up of 15 amino acids. Trimming at V came to 8 bases and at J to 6 bases, leaving 11 bases not matched to a gene. Germline-derived CDR1 and CDR2 are MNHNS and SASEGT. The CDR3 spells CASGPGTSWGNEQFF. The CDR3 coding sequence is TGTGCCAGCGGCCCCGGGACTAGCTGGGGCAATGAGCAGTTCTTC.

The sample holds a few counts of this clonotype. The chain links TRBV7-2 to TRBJ1-2; D call uncertain. This CDR3 contains 16 residues. The germline V gene encodes CDR1 SGHTA and CDR2 FQGNSA. V shed 2 bases and J shed 5 bases, with 18 bases lying between them. CDR3: CASSLWAGWIRYGYTF. As DNA, the CDR3 is TGTGCCAGCAGCTTATGGGCGGGGTGGATCCGGTATGGCTACACCTTC.

This rearrangement joins TRBV29-1 to TRBJ2-2; perhaps TRBD1 as D (6 bases). The germline V gene encodes CDR1 SQVTM and CDR2 ANQGSEA. The CDR3 is 13 residues long. V was cut by 7 bases and J by 5 bases, with 14 bases left in between. The CDR3 DNA reads as TGCAGCGGGGGACATGGTGTTACCGGGGAGCTGTTTTTT. Encoded protein: CSGGHGVTGELFF.

CDR3 in amino acids: CASSPYTGRETQYF. The DNA of the CDR3 is TGCGCCAGCAGTCCCTACACAGGGCGAGAGACCCAGTACTTC. This chain joins TRBV23-1 and TRBJ2-5, with D possibly matching TRBD1 (6 bases). TRBV23-1 is marked as an open reading frame, function uncertain. With 4 bases removed from V and 4 bases from J, the gap between germline ends came to 13 bases. The CDR3 sequence is 14 residues long.

This chain links TRBV7-9 with TRBJ1-1; 7 positions agree with TRBD1. Germline CDR1 SEHNR, CDR2 FQNEAQ (reference sequence). There are 13 residues in the CDR3. J gave up 7 bases and V 1 base, and 3 bases lay outside the gene matches. The CDR3: CASSLGGQSEAFF. The CDR3, as DNA: TGTGCCAGCAGCTTAGGGGGACAGAGTGAAGCTTTCTTT.

This clonotype has a count of ten or more. This chain connects TRBV9 to TRBJ2-5; 11 nucleotides agree with TRBD1. The CDR3 totals 15 residues. Germline CDR1 reads SGDLS; CDR2 reads YYNGEE. V was pared by 4 bases and J by 4 bases, with 6 bases of the junction left unmatched. The CDR3 DNA sequence: TGTGCCAGCAGCTGGACAGGGGGCGCAGGAGAGACCCAGTACTTC. It specifies CASSWTGGAGETQYF.

The V gene is TRBV20-1, the J gene TRBJ2-3; 8 nucleotides line up with TRBD2. CDR1 is DFQATT, CDR2 SNEGSKA, per germline (reference sequence). V lost 4 bases to trimming and J lost 2 bases; unmatched junction nucleotides: 5. This CDR3 is built from 14 residues. CDR3 sequence: CSAIIAGYTDTQYF. CDR3 DNA sequence: TGCAGTGCTATAATAGCGGGATACACAGATACGCAGTATTTT.

This clonotype came up a few times. The genes are TRBV5-4 and TRBJ1-3, with TRBD1 as a possible D gene (5 bases). Per germline, CDR1 SGHNT and CDR2 YYREEE (reference sequence). The CDR3 has 15 residues. Trimming stripped 4 bases from V and 0 bases from J, with 11 bases between. The CDR3 region has the DNA TGTGCCAGCAGCCAAGGACACCTCTCTGGAAACACCATATATTTT. It is translated as CASSQGHLSGNTIYF.

This clonotype was seen only a few times. The chain combines TRBV9 with TRBJ2-7, with 9 bases identical to TRBD2. V was pared by 0 bases and J by 1 base, with 2 bases of the junction left unmatched. CDR3 length equals 15 residues. Germline V CDR1 and CDR2: SGDLS, YYNGEE. CDR3 nucleotide sequence: TGTGCCAGCAGCGTAGCAAGCGGGAGGTCCTACGAGCAGTACTTC. It translates to CASSVASGRSYEQYF.

V and J are TRBV12-3 or TRBV12-4 and TRBJ1-1; D not resolved. The V end lost 2 bases, the J end lost 1 base, and 8 bases lay between the germline ends. This CDR3 region has 14 residues. Written as DNA, the CDR3 is TGTGCCAGCAGTTTATTTGTGGGGAACACTGAAGCTTTCTTT. This codes for CASSLFVGNTEAFF.

The table lists this clonotype with a few counts. The chain has TRBV6-2 or TRBV6-3 and TRBJ1-5; 7 bases fit TRBD1. Trimming took 6 bases from V and 2 from J; bases not matched to a gene: 7. Looked up from germline, CDR1 is MNHEY and CDR2 is SVGEGT. The CDR3 runs to 15 residues. For the CDR3, the DNA is TGTGCCAGCAGACGACAGGGTGGCGGCAATCAGCCCCAGCATTTT. This codes for CASRRQGGGNQPQHF.

This clonotype appeared a few times. The CDR3 spells CASSLGTVNSPLHF. The CDR3 nucleotides read TGCGCCAGCAGCTTGGGGACAGTTAATTCACCCCTCCACTTT. V gene TRBV5-1 combines with J gene TRBJ1-6; TRBD1 might be the D (6 bases). V dropped 0 bases and J dropped 6 bases, with 7 bases sitting between them. The CDR3 has 14 residues. Germline CDR1 is SGHRS and CDR2 is YFSETQ. The variable domain in full, completed from reference TRBV5-1 and TRBJ1-6, reads KAGVTQTPRYLIKTRGQQVTLSCSPISGHRSVSWYQQTPGQGLQFLFEYFSETQRNKGNFPGRFSGRQFSNSRSEMNVSTLELGDSALYLCASSLGTVNSPLHFGNGTRLTVT.

This sequence joins TRBV10-3 and TRBJ2-2, with D unresolved. Germline values: CDR1 ENHRY, CDR2 SYGVKD. This CDR3 spans 14 amino acids. With 4 bases removed from V and 4 bases from J, the gap between germline ends came to 10 bases. CDR3 in amino acids: CAISGEHRTGELFF. The CDR3 DNA sequence: TGTGCCATCAGTGGAGAGCATCGCACCGGGGAGCTGTTTTTT.

The genes are TRBV5-4 and TRBJ2-1; 10 bases line up with TRBD2. The junction had 6 bases not matched to a gene; V was cut back by 4 bases and J by 5 bases. The CDR3 runs 15 residues. Germline V gene data show CDR1 as SGHNT and CDR2 as YYREEE (reference sequence). CDR3 nucleotides: TGTGCCAGCAGCCCGTGGACTAGCGGCAACAATGAGCAGTTCTTC. It yields the protein CASSPWTSGNNEQFF.

The chain recombines TRBV6-2 or TRBV6-3 with TRBJ2-6; no clear D. Trimming shortened V by 5 bases and J by 2 bases, and 16 bases separated the two germline ends. The CDR3 loop spans 17 amino acids. Germline V gene sequence: CDR1 MNHEY, CDR2 SVGEGT. CDR3 bases: TGTGCCAGCAGTGCCCTAACCTTAGTACCTGGGGCCAACGTCCTGACTTTC. Translation gives CASSALTLVPGANVLTF.